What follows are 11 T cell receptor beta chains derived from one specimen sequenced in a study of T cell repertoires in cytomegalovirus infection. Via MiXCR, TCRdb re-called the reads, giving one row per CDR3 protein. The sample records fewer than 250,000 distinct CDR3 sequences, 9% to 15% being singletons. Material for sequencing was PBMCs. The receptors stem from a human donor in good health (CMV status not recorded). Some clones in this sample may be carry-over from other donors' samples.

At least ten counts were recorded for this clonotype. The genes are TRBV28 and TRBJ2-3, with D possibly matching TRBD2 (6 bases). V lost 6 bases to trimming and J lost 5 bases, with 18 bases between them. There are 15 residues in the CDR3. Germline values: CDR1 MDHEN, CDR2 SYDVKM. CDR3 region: CASRTRDSIRDTQYF. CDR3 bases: TGTGCCAGCAGGACCCGGGACTCGATACGAGATACGCAGTATTTT. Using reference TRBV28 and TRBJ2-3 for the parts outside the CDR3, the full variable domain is DVKVTQSSRYLVKRTGEKVFLECVQDMDHENMFWYRQDPGLGLRLIYFSYDVKMKEKGDIPEGYSVSREKKERFSLILESASTNQTSMYLCASRTRDSIRDTQYFGPGTRLTVL.

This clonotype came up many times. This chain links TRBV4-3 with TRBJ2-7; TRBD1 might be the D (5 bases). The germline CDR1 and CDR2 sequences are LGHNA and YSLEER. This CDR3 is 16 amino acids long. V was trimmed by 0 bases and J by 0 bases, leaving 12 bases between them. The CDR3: CASSQDAGIGSYEQYF. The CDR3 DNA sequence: TGCGCCAGCAGCCAAGATGCAGGGATCGGCTCCTACGAGCAGTACTTC.

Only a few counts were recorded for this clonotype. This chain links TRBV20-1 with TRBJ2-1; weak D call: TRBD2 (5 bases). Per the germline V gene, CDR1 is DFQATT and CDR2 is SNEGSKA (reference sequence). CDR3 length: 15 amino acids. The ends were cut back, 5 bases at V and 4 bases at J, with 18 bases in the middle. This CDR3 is CSAPTRVARYNEQFF. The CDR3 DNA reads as TGCAGTGCTCCCACCCGGGTAGCGCGATACAATGAGCAGTTCTTC.

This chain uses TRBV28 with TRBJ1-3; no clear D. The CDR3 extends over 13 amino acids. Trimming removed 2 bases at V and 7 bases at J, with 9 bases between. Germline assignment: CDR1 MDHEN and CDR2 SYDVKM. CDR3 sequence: CASSLATLNTIYF. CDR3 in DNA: TGTGCCAGCAGTTTAGCCACTTTGAACACCATATATTTT.

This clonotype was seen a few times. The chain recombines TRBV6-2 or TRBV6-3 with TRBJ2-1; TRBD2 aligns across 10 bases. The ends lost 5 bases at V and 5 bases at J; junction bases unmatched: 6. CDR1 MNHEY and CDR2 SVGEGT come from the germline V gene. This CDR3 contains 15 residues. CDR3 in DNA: TGTGCCAGCAGTGAGATAGCGGGGGGTGACAATGAGCAGTTCTTC. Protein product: CASSEIAGGDNEQFF.

CDR3 sequence reads: CASSSTATNEKLFF. The CDR3 DNA reads as TGTGCCAGCAGCTCCACCGCAACTAATGAAAAACTGTTTTTT. The V gene is TRBV11-2, the J gene TRBJ1-4; D is undetermined. The CDR3 loop spans 14 amino acids. Deletions cut 4 bases from V and 0 bases from J, with 6 bases between. The germline V gene has CDR1 SGHAT and CDR2 FQNNGV. The variable domain in full, completed from reference TRBV11-2 and TRBJ1-4, reads EAGVAQSPRYKIIEKRQSVAFWCNPISGHATLYWYQQILGQGPKLLIQFQNNGVVDDSQLPKDRFSAERLKGVDSTLKIQPAKLEDSAVYLCASSSTATNEKLFFGSGTQLSVL.

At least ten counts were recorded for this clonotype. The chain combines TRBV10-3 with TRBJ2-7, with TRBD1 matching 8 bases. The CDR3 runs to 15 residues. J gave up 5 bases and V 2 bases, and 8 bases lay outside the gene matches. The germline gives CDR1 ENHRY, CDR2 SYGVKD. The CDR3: CAISEATGDNNEQYF. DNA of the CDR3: TGTGCCATCAGTGAGGCGACAGGGGATAACAACGAGCAGTACTTC.

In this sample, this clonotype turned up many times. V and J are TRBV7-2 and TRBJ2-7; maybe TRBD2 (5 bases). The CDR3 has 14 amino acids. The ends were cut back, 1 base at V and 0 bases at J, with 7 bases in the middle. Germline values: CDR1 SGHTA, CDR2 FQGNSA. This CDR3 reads CASSLERSSYEQYF. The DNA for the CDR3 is TGTGCCAGCAGCTTAGAGCGGTCCTCCTACGAGCAGTACTTC. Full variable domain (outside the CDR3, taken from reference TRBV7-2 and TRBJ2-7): GAGVSQSPSNKVTEKGKDVELRCDPISGHTALYWYRQSLGQGLEFLIYFQGNSAPDKSGLPSDRFSAERTGGSVSTLTIQRTQQEDSAVYLCASSLERSSYEQYFGPGTRLTVT.

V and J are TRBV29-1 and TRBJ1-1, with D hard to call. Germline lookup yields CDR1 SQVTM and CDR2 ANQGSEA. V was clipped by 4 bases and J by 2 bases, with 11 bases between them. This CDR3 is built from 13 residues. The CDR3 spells CSVVMGSNTEAFF. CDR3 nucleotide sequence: TGCAGCGTTGTCATGGGTTCTAACACTGAAGCTTTCTTT.

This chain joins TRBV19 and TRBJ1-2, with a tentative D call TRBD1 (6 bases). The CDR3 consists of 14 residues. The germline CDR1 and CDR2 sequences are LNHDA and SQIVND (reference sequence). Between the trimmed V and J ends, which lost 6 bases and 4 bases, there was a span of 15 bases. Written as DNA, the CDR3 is TGTGCCAGTAGCTCAACAGGGTTGCTCTATGGCTACACCTTC. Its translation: CASSSTGLLYGYTF.

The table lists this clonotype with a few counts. In DNA form, the CDR3 reads TGTGCCAGCAGCTTATCGGGGGCCCCCAGCTCCTACGAGCAGTACTTC. Protein sequence: CASSLSGAPSSYEQYF. This chain joins TRBV7-8 and TRBJ2-7; D may match TRBD1 or TRBD2 (6 bases each). V lost 2 bases and J 0 bases, leaving 14 bases between the germline ends. Germline V CDR1 and CDR2: SGHVS, FQNEAQ. CDR3 size: 16 residues.